These 30 T cell receptor beta chains were sequenced from one sample in a study of a mutant IDH1 vaccine in newly diagnosed glioma. Time point noted: baseline, week 1 (first vaccination visit). Treatment of the sample: pre-vaccination baseline after standard-of-care therapy. Repertoires were generated with immunoSEQ multiplex PCR, while TCRdb's copy carries only in-frame clones and drops some. Of 50,000 to 65,000 clones in the sample, roughly 80% are singletons; the top ten hold 15% to 25%. The sample was PBMCs, taken from a glioma patient treated with radiotherapy, temozolomide or both. These receptors came from a man aged 18 to 30 with glioma.

The rearrangement uses TRBV7-8 and TRBJ2-2, with D perhaps matching TRBD1 (6 bases). The CDR3 contains 16 residues. Per germline, CDR1 SGHVS and CDR2 FQNEAQ. V was shortened by 4 bases and J by 2 bases, with 14 bases between the two germline ends. The CDR3, as DNA: TGTGCCAGCAGCTCTTCAGGGGTTGTAAACACCGGGGAGCTGTTTTTT. As protein: CASSSSGVVNTGELFF. Supplemented by reference TRBV7-8 and TRBJ2-2, the full variable domain reads GAGVSQSPRYKVAKRGQDVALRCDPISGHVSLFWYQQALGQGPEFLTYFQNEAQLDKSGLPSDRFFAERPEGSVSTLKIQRTQQEDSAVYLCASSSSGVVNTGELFFGEGSRLTVL.

The chain carries TRBV27 and TRBJ1-2; 7 bases align to TRBD1. The CDR3 totals 14 residues. Germline assignment: CDR1 MNHEY and CDR2 SMNVEV (reference sequence). Germline trimming cut 5 bases from V and 3 bases from J; bases unmatched to any gene: 6. For the CDR3, the DNA is TGTGCCAGCAGTCAAAGACAGGGATACTATGGCTACACCTTC. Its protein product is CASSQRQGYYGYTF.

The V gene is TRBV10-1, the J gene TRBJ1-5, with TRBD1 matching over 10 bases. This CDR3 region has 16 residues. With 3 bases clipped from V and 4 bases from J, the junction kept 6 bases outside the gene matches. CDR1 and CDR2 from the germline V gene are WNHNN and SYGVQD (reference sequence). CDR3 loop: CASSDRQGAGNQPQHF. DNA for the CDR3: TGCGCCAGCAGTGACAGACAGGGGGCTGGAAATCAGCCCCAGCATTTT.

V usage is TRBV7-9 and J usage is TRBJ1-2; 7 nucleotides agree with TRBD1. The CDR3 has 13 residues. Germline loops: CDR1 SEHNR, CDR2 FQNEAQ (reference sequence). V shed 4 bases and J 3 bases; nucleotides not matched to a gene: 2. CDR3 protein: CASSSGQDYGYTF. CDR3 in DNA: TGTGCCAGCAGCTCAGGACAGGACTATGGCTACACCTTC.

V usage is TRBV6-6 and J usage is TRBJ2-7; 8 positions agree with TRBD2. This CDR3 is 16 amino acids long. Germline-derived CDR1 and CDR2 are MNHNY and SVGAGI (reference sequence). V shed 1 base and J 3 bases; nucleotides not matched to a gene: 8. This chain's CDR3 is CASSYLAGGRGYEQYF. The CDR3 bases are TGTGCCAGCAGTTACTTGGCGGGGGGCCGGGGCTACGAGCAGTACTTC.

This chain connects TRBV7-2 to TRBJ2-7, with 9 bases that match TRBD2. Germline V gene data show CDR1 as SGHTA and CDR2 as FQGNSA. The CDR3 covers 15 residues. With 11 bases clipped from V and 0 bases from J, the junction kept 11 bases outside the gene matches. The CDR3: CAVSYSGGRSYEQYF. CDR3 nucleotides: TGTGCCGTCAGCTACAGCGGGGGGCGCTCCTACGAGCAGTACTTC.

The chain has TRBV29-1 and TRBJ2-3; 11 nucleotides agree with TRBD2. The CDR3 spans 17 residues. V trimming: 3 bases; J trimming: 2 bases; junction bases outside the gene matches: 10. Germline CDR1 SQVTM, CDR2 ANQGSEA. Written as DNA, the CDR3 is TGCAGCGTTGACCTTAGCGGGAGGGTTACGACCACAGATACGCAGTATTTT. This encodes CSVDLSGRVTTTDTQYF.

V gene TRBV7-9 combines with J gene TRBJ1-3; TRBD1 might be the D (6 bases). V was shortened by 3 bases and J by 0 bases, with 9 bases between the two germline ends. The CDR3 sequence is 15 residues long. Per the germline V gene, CDR1 is SEHNR and CDR2 is FQNEAQ (reference sequence). CDR3 coding DNA: TGTGCCAGCAGCTTTGACAGGATCTCTGGAAACACCATATATTTT. This sequence encodes CASSFDRISGNTIYF. The variable domain in full, completed from reference TRBV7-9 and TRBJ1-3, reads DTGVSQNPRHKITKRGQNVTFRCDPISEHNRLYWYRQTLGQGPEFLTYFQNEAQLEKSRLLSDRFSAERPKGSFSTLEIQRTEQGDSAMYLCASSFDRISGNTIYFGEGSWLTVV.

This clone was seen a handful of times. This chain connects TRBV18 to TRBJ1-5; 8 positions agree with TRBD1. Trimming removed 6 bases from V and 2 bases from J; junction bases left unmatched: 6. The germline gives CDR1 KGHSH, CDR2 LQKENI. The CDR3 is 15 amino acids. CDR3 DNA: TGTGCCAGCTCTACGGACAGGGCTGGCAATCAGCCCCAGCATTTT. Residues: CASSTDRAGNQPQHF.

This chain links TRBV9 with TRBJ1-1; D is uncertain. The CDR3 is made up of 14 amino acids. CDR1 and CDR2 from the germline V gene are SGDLS and YYNGEE. V lost 0 bases and J 1 base, leaving 7 bases between the germline ends. The CDR3, as DNA: TGTGCCAGCAGCGTAGCCTATTGGAACACTGAAGCTTTCTTT. Its protein is CASSVAYWNTEAFF.

The rearrangement uses TRBV19 and TRBJ1-2, with TRBD1 matching over 7 bases. With V trimmed by 5 bases and J by 4 bases, 7 bases remained unmatched. Germline V gene sequence: CDR1 LNHDA, CDR2 SQIVND (reference sequence). The CDR3 totals 14 residues. The CDR3 bases are TGTGCCAGTAGTCCTAGACAGGGCCTCTATGGCTACACCTTC. Protein product: CASSPRQGLYGYTF.

This CDR3 is CASSRLNRVSNEQYF. CDR3 sequence (DNA): TGTGCCAGCAGTCGGCTAAACAGGGTCAGTAACGAGCAGTACTTC. The rearrangement uses TRBV6-6 and TRBJ2-7; possibly TRBD1 for D (6 bases). CDR1 is MNHNY and CDR2 is SVGAGI in the germline V gene (reference sequence). CDR3 length equals 15 residues. V was cut by 5 bases and J by 5 bases, with 19 bases left in between.

The CDR3: CASSYRTGTDTQYF. Here the CDR3 DNA reads TGTGCCAGCAGTTACAGGACAGGTACAGATACGCAGTATTTT. The V gene is TRBV6-5, the J gene TRBJ2-3; 7 bases fit TRBD1. The CDR3 has 14 amino acids. V lost 2 bases, J lost 3 bases, and 2 bases stayed unmatched. Germline CDR1 and CDR2: MNHEY and SVGAGI.

CDR3 loop: CASSLIGAGYTEAFF. CDR3 sequence (DNA): TGCGCCAGCAGCTTGATAGGGGCGGGGTACACTGAAGCTTTCTTT. The chain joins TRBV5-1 to TRBJ1-1; maybe TRBD1 (5 bases). Between the trimmed V and J ends, which lost 1 base and 3 bases, there was a span of 13 bases. The germline V gene has CDR1 SGHRS and CDR2 YFSETQ. This CDR3 comprises 15 residues.

The chain is built from TRBV5-6 and TRBJ2-7; TRBD1 agrees at 10 bases. The CDR3 has 15 amino acids. Germline V lookup: CDR1 SGHDT, CDR2 YYEEEE. J gave up 6 bases and V 1 base, and 7 bases lay outside the gene matches. CDR3 DNA: TGTGCCAGCAGCTTGTATTACGGGACAGGGGTCGAGCAGTACTTC. Its protein product is CASSLYYGTGVEQYF.

This clone was detected once. The CDR3 bases are TGTGCCATCAGTGAATCAAACAGGGACTATGGCTACACCTTC. Amino acid sequence: CAISESNRDYGYTF. The genes are TRBV10-3 and TRBJ1-2, with D possibly matching TRBD1 (6 bases). Trimming took 3 bases from V and 3 from J, leaving 11 bases between them. Germline loops: CDR1 ENHRY, CDR2 SYGVKD. The CDR3 totals 14 residues.

The chain has TRBV5-4 and TRBJ1-1; 9 nucleotides align to TRBD1. Trimming at V came to 4 bases and at J to 7 bases, leaving 8 bases not matched to a gene. The CDR3 covers 14 residues. Germline loops: CDR1 SGHNT, CDR2 YYREEE (reference sequence). The CDR3 bases are TGTGCCAGCAGCCCCCGGGACAGGGAATATGAAGCTTTCTTT. Translating gives CASSPRDREYEAFF.

The V and J genes are TRBV5-6 and TRBJ2-1; D remains unclear. Trimming pared 4 bases from V and 0 bases from J, leaving 11 bases between. Looked up from germline, CDR1 is SGHDT and CDR2 is YYEEEE. The CDR3 runs 15 residues. For the CDR3, the DNA is TGTGCCAGCAGCGCCTACCGAAGCTCCTACAATGAGCAGTTCTTC. Amino acid sequence: CASSAYRSSYNEQFF.

This chain connects TRBV14 to TRBJ1-5; no clear D. The ends were cut back, 4 bases at V and 1 base at J, with 8 bases in the middle. The CDR3 runs to 14 residues. From germline, CDR1 is SGHDN and CDR2 FVKESK. The CDR3 region has the DNA TGTGCCAGCAGCCTCGGGAGGAGCAATCAGCCCCAGCATTTT. As protein: CASSLGRSNQPQHF.

Comments on this clone: An end of the junction differs from the germline gene, which may be a read error. The V call is TRBV7-2, the J call TRBJ2-1; D may correspond to TRBD1 or TRBD2 (5 bases each). Germline V lookup: CDR1 SGHTA, CDR2 FQGNSA. This CDR3 spans 17 amino acids. The CDR3 protein is CASSLDGWGTSHNEQFF. Here the CDR3 DNA reads TGTGCCAGCAGCTTAGATGGATGGGGGACCTCCCACAATGAGCAGTTCTTC.

The chain employs TRBV6-5 and TRBJ2-3; the D is unclear. The CDR3 is 11 residues long. The V end lost 6 bases, the J end lost 4 bases, and 5 bases lay between the germline ends. CDR1 is MNHEY and CDR2 is SVGAGI in the germline V gene. CDR3 in DNA: TGTGCCAGCAGGAGAGCAGATACGCAGTATTTT. This codes for CASRRADTQYF.

This clone has just a few counts. The chain uses TRBV28 and TRBJ2-7; D possibly matches TRBD1 or TRBD2 (5 bases each). V lost 1 base and J lost 4, with 14 bases in between. This CDR3 is 15 amino acids long. Looked up from germline, CDR1 is MDHEN and CDR2 is SYDVKM. CDR3 sequence: CASSLFWGSPYEQYF. The CDR3 DNA follows: TGTGCCAGCAGTTTATTTTGGGGGAGTCCTTACGAGCAGTACTTC.

Only one count was recorded for this clone. The chain has TRBV5-1 and TRBJ2-5; D is unclear. Deletions cut 1 base from V and 1 base from J, with 11 bases between. The CDR3 length is 15 residues. The germline V gene encodes CDR1 SGHRS and CDR2 YFSETQ. DNA of the CDR3: TGCGCCAGCAGCTTGAGTGAGGCTACCCAAGAGACCCAGTACTTC. This sequence encodes CASSLSEATQETQYF. The full variable domain, rest sourced from reference TRBV5-1 and TRBJ2-5, is KAGVTQTPRYLIKTRGQQVTLSCSPISGHRSVSWYQQTPGQGLQFLFEYFSETQRNKGNFPGRFSGRQFSNSRSEMNVSTLELGDSALYLCASSLSEATQETQYFGPGTRLLVL.

The chain uses TRBV6-5 and TRBJ1-5; D gene uncertain. CDR3 length: 13 residues. Germline V CDR1 and CDR2: MNHEY, SVGAGI. The ends were cut back, 0 bases at V and 5 bases at J, with 5 bases in the middle. The CDR3 coding sequence is TGTGCCAGCAGTTACTCGCCTGATCAGCCCCAGCATTTT. Amino acids: CASSYSPDQPQHF.

This rearrangement joins TRBV7-2 to TRBJ1-1, with a possible D match to TRBD1 (5 bases). The V and J ends lost 4 bases and 0 bases respectively, with 6 bases between them. This CDR3 has 13 residues. From germline, CDR1 is SGHTA and CDR2 FQGNSA. CDR3 loop: CASSWGLNTEAFF. In DNA form, the CDR3 reads TGTGCCAGCAGCTGGGGGTTGAACACTGAAGCTTTCTTT.

The V call is TRBV6-5, the J call TRBJ2-2; D gene uncertain. Trimming took off 4 bases at V and 0 bases at J, with 9 bases between the two ends. The CDR3 covers 15 residues. Germline V gives CDR1 MNHEY, CDR2 SVGAGI. In DNA form, the CDR3 reads TGTGCCAGCAGTTCCCACGGCGCGAACACCGGGGAGCTGTTTTTT. It encodes CASSSHGANTGELFF.

V and J are TRBV25-1 and TRBJ1-3; D remains ambiguous. The CDR3 totals 16 residues. Trimming stripped 2 bases from V and 0 bases from J, with 11 bases between. Germline CDR1 reads MGHDK; CDR2 reads SYGVNS. This chain's CDR3 is CASSEPTRNSGNTIYF. The DNA for the CDR3 is TGTGCCAGCAGTGAACCCACCCGCAACTCTGGAAACACCATATATTTT. Full variable domain (rest looked up from reference TRBV25-1 and TRBJ1-3): EADIYQTPRYLVIGTGKKITLECSQTMGHDKMYWYQQDPGMELHLIHYSYGVNSTEKGDLSSESTVSRIRTEHFPLTLESARPSHTSQYLCASSEPTRNSGNTIYFGEGSWLTVV.

The rearrangement links TRBV29-1 to TRBJ2-7, with D hard to call. Germline V CDR1 and CDR2: SQVTM, ANQGSEA. V gave up 7 bases and J gave up 4 bases, with 11 bases separating them. The CDR3 is 11 amino acids. The CDR3 nucleotides read TGCAGCGCCCAGCTCGGGTACGAGCAGTACTTC. It is translated as CSAQLGYEQYF.

This sequence joins TRBV30 and TRBJ2-3; possibly TRBD1 or TRBD2 for D (5 bases each). CDR3 length: 14 residues. Germline V gene sequence: CDR1 GTSNPN, CDR2 SVGIG (reference sequence). V was trimmed by 0 bases and J by 4 bases, leaving 11 bases between them. The CDR3 DNA is TGTGCCTGGAGTGTACTCAAGGGACCAGATACGCAGTATTTT. It codes for CAWSVLKGPDTQYF.

The V call is TRBV5-1, the J call TRBJ1-1; 8 bases fit TRBD1. V lost 1 base, J lost 4 bases, and 0 bases stayed unmatched. The CDR3 is 13 residues long. Germline CDR1 is SGHRS and CDR2 is YFSETQ. The CDR3 is CASSLTGGTEAFF. The CDR3 DNA reads TGCGCCAGCAGCTTGACAGGGGGCACTGAAGCTTTCTTT.